This T cell receptor (beta chain) was observed in a study of blood T cells in healthy people across ages. Study conclusions and caveats: Unsorted PBMCs blocked a conclusive comparison of naive and antigen-experienced cells.

Per sample, at least 6 micrograms of total RNA were extracted. It was with a sample-barcoded 5' primer and a J-beta primer mix that a second PCR of about 6 to 12 cycles was run. TCRdb ran MiXCR on the 5' RACE reads and lists one entry per CDR3 protein. The table has more than 650,000 distinct CDR3 sequences, about 55% seen once. A few counts support this clonotype. Its antigen is as yet unknown. The specimen was blood. This TCR came from a man older than 75 in good health.

The CDR3 reads CATSGSTSGLIDEQFF. In nucleotides, the CDR3 is TGTGCCACCAGTGGGTCGACTAGCGGGTTAATAGATGAGCAGTTCTTC. This chain uses TRBV24-1 with TRBJ2-1; 10 bases match TRBD2. In germline, CDR1 is KGHDR, CDR2 SFDVKD. With 5 bases clipped from V and 8 bases from J, the junction kept 11 bases outside the gene matches. The CDR3 extends over 16 amino acids.